Listed here is a single T cell receptor beta chain. Its target is not known. The data are from a study of CD8+CD57+ T cells in acquired aplastic anemia. Study at large: The study obtained an average of approximately 3 ug of DNA from sorted CD4+ and CD8+ cells. Study-wide points: CD8+ Simpson's diversity in patients was not significantly different from that in controls.

Using genomic DNA as the template, TCR beta VDJ and CDR3 profiling was carried out. One entry per CDR3 protein results from TCRdb running MiXCR on the reads. This table holds approximately 57,000 distinct CDR3 sequences, around 50% found once. The CDR3 runs to 15 residues. J lost 4 bases, V lost 5 bases, and 5 bases had no gene match. Germline CDR1 reads LNHNV; CDR2 reads YYDKDF (reference sequence). Previously, flow cytometry had revealed CD8+CD57+ cell expansion in the patients chosen for sequencing. Each patient carried a diagnosis of severe acquired aplastic anemia. No therapy had been given to the patients at the time of blood sampling.

This chain joins TRBV15 and TRBJ2-4; 10 nucleotides line up with TRBD2. The source is a human donor with aplastic anemia. Sequenced sample: sorted CD4+, CD8+, or CD8+CD57+ T cells (not recorded which) from PBMCs. For the CDR3, the DNA is TGTGCCACCAGCGCCGGGACTAGCGTTAAAAACATTCAGTACTTC. This encodes CATSAGTSVKNIQYF. The full variable domain, in which reference TRBV15 and TRBJ2-4 provide the parts outside the CDR3, is DAMVIQNPRYQVTQFGKPVTLSCSQTLNHNVMYWYQQKSSQAPKLLFHYYDKDFNNEADTPDNFQSRRPNTSFCFLDIRSPGLGDTAMYLCATSAGTSVKNIQYFGAGTRLSVL.